Below, 2 T cell receptor beta chains from the same sample are listed, as sequenced in a study of technical replicates of blood from a handful of donors. Using immunoSEQ multiplex PCR, the repertoire was profiled, and TCRdb retains in-frame clones only, with some absent. Of tens of thousands of clones in the sample, about 90% were seen once. Sequenced sample: T cells isolated from PBMCs. The source of these receptors is a human donor in good health.

The J gene is TRBJ2-1, the V gene TRBV5-8; TRBD2 matches 10 bases. CDR3 length equals 15 residues. The J segment lost 3 bases and the V segment lost 4 bases, leaving 4 bases of the junction unmatched. Germline-derived CDR1 and CDR2 are SGHTS and YDEGEE. CDR3 sequence: CASSLAGALYNEQFF. CDR3 nucleotide sequence: TGTGCCAGCAGCCTAGCGGGAGCGCTCTACAATGAGCAGTTCTTC.

This chain links TRBV9 with TRBJ2-1; D may be TRBD2 (5 bases). Trimming cost V 4 bases and J 8 bases, with 13 bases left between them. Per the germline V gene, CDR1 is SGDLS and CDR2 is YYNGEE. The CDR3 has 13 amino acids. CDR3 sequence reads: CASSTASLDEQFF. The CDR3 bases are TGTGCCAGCAGCACCGCTAGCCTAGATGAGCAGTTCTTC.